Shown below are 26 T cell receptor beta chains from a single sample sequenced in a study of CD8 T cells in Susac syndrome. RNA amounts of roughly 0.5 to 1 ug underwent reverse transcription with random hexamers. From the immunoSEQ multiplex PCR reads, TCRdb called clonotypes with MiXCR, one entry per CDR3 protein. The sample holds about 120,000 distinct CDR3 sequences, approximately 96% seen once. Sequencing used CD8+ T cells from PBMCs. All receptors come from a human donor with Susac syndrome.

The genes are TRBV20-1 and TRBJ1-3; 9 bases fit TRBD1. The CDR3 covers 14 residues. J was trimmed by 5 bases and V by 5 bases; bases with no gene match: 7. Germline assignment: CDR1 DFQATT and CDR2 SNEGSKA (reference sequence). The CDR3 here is CSARGTGSRNTIYF. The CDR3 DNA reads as TGCAGTGCTCGGGGGACAGGGAGCAGAAACACCATATATTTT.

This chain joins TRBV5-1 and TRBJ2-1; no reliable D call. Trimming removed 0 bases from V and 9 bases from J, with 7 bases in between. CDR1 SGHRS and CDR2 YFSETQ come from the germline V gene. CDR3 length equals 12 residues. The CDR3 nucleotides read TGCGCCAGCAGCTTGGATACAACTGAGCAGTTCTTC. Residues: CASSLDTTEQFF.

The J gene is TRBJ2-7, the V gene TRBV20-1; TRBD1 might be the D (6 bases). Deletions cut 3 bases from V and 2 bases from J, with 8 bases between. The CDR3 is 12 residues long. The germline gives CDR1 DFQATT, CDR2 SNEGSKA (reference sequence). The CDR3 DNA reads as TGCAGTGCTAGCGAGGGGGCCTACGAGCAGTACTTC. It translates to CSASEGAYEQYF.

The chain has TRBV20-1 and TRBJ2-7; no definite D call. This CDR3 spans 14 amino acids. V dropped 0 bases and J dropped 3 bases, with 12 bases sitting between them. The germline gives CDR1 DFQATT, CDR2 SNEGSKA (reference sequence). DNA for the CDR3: TGCAGTGCTAGAGAGACTTATCCCGACTACGAGCAGTACTTC. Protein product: CSARETYPDYEQYF.

As DNA, the CDR3 is TGTGCCAGCAGTGAGAAAGGGTACACTGAAGCTTTCTTT. Translating it yields CASSEKGYTEAFF. The chain is built from TRBV25-1 and TRBJ1-1; D ambiguous. This CDR3 is 13 amino acids long. Per germline, CDR1 MGHDK and CDR2 SYGVNS. V lost 3 bases to trimming and J lost 3 bases, with 8 bases between them.

The CDR3 coding sequence is TGTGCCTGGAGCCTTAACGGACTAGCAGGGGAGACCCAGTACTTC. It is translated as CAWSLNGLAGETQYF. The rearrangement uses TRBV30 and TRBJ2-5, with 8 positions matching TRBD2. This CDR3 is 15 amino acids long. Trimming removed 3 bases from V and 5 bases from J; junction bases left unmatched: 11. The germline gives CDR1 GTSNPN, CDR2 SVGIG (reference sequence).

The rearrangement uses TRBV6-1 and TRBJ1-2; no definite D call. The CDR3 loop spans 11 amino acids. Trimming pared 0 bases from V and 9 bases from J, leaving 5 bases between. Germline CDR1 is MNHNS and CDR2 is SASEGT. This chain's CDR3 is CASSEAIRYTF. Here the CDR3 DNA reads TGTGCCAGCAGTGAAGCGATCCGCTACACCTTC.

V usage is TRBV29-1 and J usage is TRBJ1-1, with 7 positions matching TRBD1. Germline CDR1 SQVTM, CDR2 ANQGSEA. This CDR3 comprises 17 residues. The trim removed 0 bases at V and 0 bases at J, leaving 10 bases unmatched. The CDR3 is CSVEDKGGDSLNTEAFF. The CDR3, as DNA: TGCAGCGTTGAAGATAAGGGGGGGGACAGTCTGAACACTGAAGCTTTCTTT. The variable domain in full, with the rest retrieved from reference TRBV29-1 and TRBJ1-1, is SAVISQKPSRDICQRGTSLTIQCQVDSQVTMMFWYRQQPGQSLTLIATANQGSEATYESGFVIDKFPISRPNLTFSTLTVSNMSPEDSSIYLCSVEDKGGDSLNTEAFFGQGTRLTVV.

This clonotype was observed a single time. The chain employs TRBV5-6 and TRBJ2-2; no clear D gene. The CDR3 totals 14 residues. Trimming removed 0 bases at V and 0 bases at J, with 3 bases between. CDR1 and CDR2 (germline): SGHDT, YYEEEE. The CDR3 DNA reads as TGTGCCAGCAGCTTGGGACCGAACACCGGGGAGCTGTTTTTT. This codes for CASSLGPNTGELFF.

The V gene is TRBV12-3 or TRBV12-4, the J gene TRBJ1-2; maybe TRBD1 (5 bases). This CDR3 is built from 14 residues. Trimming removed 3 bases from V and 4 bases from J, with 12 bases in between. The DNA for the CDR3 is TGTGCCAGCAGTTTTGCCGACGGGGGCTATGGCTACACCTTC. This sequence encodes CASSFADGGYGYTF.

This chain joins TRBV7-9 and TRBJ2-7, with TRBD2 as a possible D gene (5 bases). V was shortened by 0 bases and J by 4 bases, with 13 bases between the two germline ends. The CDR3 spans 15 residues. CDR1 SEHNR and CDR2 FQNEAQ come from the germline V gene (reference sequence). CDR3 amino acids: CASSLAPPGMYEQYF. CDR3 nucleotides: TGTGCCAGCAGCTTAGCCCCCCCCGGGATGTACGAGCAGTACTTC.

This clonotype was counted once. The CDR3 DNA reads as TGCGCCAGCAGCCAAGGTTGGGGACCACTCCTAGATACGCAGTATTTT. It translates to CASSQGWGPLLDTQYF. The J gene is TRBJ2-3, the V gene TRBV4-1, with D perhaps being TRBD1 or TRBD2 (5 bases each). The CDR3 consists of 16 residues. Trimming removed 1 base from V and 5 bases from J, with 16 bases in between. Germline values: CDR1 MGHRA, CDR2 YSYEKL.

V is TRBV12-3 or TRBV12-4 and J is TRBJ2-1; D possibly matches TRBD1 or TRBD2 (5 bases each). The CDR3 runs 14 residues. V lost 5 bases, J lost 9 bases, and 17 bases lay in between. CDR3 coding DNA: TGTGCCAGCAGTCCACCGGGACCCCGTAGTGAGCAGTTCTTC. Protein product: CASSPPGPRSEQFF.

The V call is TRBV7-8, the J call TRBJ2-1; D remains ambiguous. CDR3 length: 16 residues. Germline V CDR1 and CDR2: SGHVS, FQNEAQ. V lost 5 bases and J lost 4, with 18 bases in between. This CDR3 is CASSPAAAPLYNEQFF. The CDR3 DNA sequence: TGTGCCAGCAGCCCGGCGGCGGCACCTCTTTACAATGAGCAGTTCTTC.

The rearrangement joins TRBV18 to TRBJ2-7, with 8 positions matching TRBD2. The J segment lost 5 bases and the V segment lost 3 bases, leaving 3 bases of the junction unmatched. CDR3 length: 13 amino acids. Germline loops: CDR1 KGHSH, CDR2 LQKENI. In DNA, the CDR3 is TGTGCCAGCTCACCCCCGGGAGGGAACGAGCAGTACTTC. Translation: CASSPPGGNEQYF.

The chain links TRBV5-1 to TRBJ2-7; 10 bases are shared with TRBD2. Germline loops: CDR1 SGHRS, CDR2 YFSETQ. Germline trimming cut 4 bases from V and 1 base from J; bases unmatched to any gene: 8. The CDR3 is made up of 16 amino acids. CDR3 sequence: CASSTASGGQSYEQYF. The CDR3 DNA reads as TGCGCCAGCAGCACAGCTAGCGGGGGCCAGTCCTACGAGCAGTACTTC.

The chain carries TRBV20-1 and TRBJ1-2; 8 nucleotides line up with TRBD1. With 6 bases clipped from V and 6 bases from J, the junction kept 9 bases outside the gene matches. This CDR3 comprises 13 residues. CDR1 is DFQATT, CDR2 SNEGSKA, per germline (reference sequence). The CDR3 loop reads CSAQDREIDGYTF. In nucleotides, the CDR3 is TGCAGTGCACAGGACAGGGAAATTGATGGCTACACCTTC.

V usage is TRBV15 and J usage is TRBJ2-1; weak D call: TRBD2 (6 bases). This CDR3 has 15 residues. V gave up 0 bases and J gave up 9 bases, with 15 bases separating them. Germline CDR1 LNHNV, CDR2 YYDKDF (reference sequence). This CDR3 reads CATSRDWWGVGEQFF. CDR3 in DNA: TGTGCCACCAGCAGAGATTGGTGGGGGGTGGGTGAGCAGTTCTTC. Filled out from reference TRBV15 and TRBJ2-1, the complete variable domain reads DAMVIQNPRYQVTQFGKPVTLSCSQTLNHNVMYWYQQKSSQAPKLLFHYYDKDFNNEADTPDNFQSRRPNTSFCFLDIRSPGLGDTAMYLCATSRDWWGVGEQFFGPGTRLTVL.

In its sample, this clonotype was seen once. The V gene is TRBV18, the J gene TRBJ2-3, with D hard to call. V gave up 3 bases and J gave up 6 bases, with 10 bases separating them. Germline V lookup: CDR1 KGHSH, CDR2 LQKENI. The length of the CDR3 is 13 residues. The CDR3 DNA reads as TGTGCCAGCTCACCCATCGAGGCGGATACGCAGTATTTT. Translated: CASSPIEADTQYF.

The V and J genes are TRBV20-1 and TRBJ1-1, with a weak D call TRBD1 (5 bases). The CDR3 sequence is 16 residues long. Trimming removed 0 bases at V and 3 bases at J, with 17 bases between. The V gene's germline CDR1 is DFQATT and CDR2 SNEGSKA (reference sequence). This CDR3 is CSARDGGGISDTEAFF. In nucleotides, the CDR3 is TGCAGTGCTAGAGATGGGGGGGGAATCTCGGACACTGAAGCTTTCTTT.

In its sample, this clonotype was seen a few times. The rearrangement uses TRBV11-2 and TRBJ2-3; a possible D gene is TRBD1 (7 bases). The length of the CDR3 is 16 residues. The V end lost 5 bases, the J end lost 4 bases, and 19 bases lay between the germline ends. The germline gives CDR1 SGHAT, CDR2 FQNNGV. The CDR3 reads CASSQDGQGGPDTQYF. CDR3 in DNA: TGTGCCAGCAGCCAAGACGGCCAGGGGGGCCCAGATACGCAGTATTTT.

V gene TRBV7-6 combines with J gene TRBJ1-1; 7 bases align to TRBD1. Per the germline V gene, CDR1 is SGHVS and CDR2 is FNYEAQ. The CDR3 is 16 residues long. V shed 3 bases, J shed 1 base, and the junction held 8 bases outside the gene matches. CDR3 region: CASSFAPGGENTEAFF. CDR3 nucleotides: TGTGCCAGCAGCTTTGCTCCAGGGGGAGAGAACACTGAAGCTTTCTTT.

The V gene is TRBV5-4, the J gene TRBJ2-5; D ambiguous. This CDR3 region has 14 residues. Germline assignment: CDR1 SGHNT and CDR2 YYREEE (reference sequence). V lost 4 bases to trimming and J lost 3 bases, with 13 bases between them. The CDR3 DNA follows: TGTGCCAGCAGCGGAAGGAGAACCGAAGAGACCCAGTACTTC. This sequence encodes CASSGRRTEETQYF.

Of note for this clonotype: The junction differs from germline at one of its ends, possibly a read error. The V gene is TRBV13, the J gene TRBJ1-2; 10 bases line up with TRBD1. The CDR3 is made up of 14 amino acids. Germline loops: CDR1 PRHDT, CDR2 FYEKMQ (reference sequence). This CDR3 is CASSTASLGQGKAF. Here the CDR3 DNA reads TGTGCCAGCAGCACCGCGAGTTTGGGACAGGGGAAAGCCTTC.

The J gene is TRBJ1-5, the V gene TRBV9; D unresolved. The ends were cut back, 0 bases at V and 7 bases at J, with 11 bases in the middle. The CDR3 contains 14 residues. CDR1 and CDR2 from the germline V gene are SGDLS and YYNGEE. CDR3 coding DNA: TGTGCCAGCAGCGTAGCTGGGGTAGGGCAGCCCCAGCATTTT. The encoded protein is CASSVAGVGQPQHF.

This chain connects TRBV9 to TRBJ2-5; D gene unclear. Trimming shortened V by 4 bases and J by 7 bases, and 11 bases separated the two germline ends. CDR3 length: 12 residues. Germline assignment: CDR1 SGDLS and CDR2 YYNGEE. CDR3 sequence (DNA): TGTGCCAGCAGCCCATTCTCGGGGACCCAGTACTTC. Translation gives CASSPFSGTQYF. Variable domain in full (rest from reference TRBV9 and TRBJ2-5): DSGVTQTPKHLITATGQRVTLRCSPRSGDLSVYWYQQSLDQGLQFLIQYYNGEERAKGNILERFSAQQFPDLHSELNLSSLELGDSALYFCASSPFSGTQYFGPGTRLLVL.